This T cell receptor beta chain derives from a study of CD8+ T cells in alopecia areata. Study summary: Severity scores in treated patients reflected the percentage of scalp affected. Study observations and caveats: Having one nonresponder leaves uncertain how baseline CD8+ expansion relates to response. Under tofacitinib, fewer expanded CD8+ clones appeared among the top 100 scalp clones. Many of the expanded lesional clones endured in scalp and blood while on tofacitinib.

RNA was extracted and reverse transcribed into cDNA as the sequencing template. Assay: immunoSEQ multiplex PCR; the TCRdb copy retains only in-frame clones and omits some. The table records fewer than 250,000 clones, about three fifths of them present only once. Treatment: oral pan-JAK inhibitor, 5-10 mg twice daily. Concerning this clone itself: Its antigen remains unidentified.

The CDR3 runs to 15 residues. The germline V and J ends were trimmed by 0 bases and 5 bases, with 12 bases remaining between them. In germline, CDR1 is SGHNT, CDR2 YYREEE (reference sequence). Source: CD4+ T cells sorted from blood, taken around week 50, from a patient treated with tofacitinib. The rearrangement uses TRBV5-4 and TRBJ1-5; perhaps TRBD1 as D (5 bases). The clonotype was recovered from a human donor with alopecia areata. CDR3 coding DNA: TGTGCCAGCAGCTTGGATCCGGGGGAACATCAGCCCCAGCATTTT. This translates into CASSLDPGEHQPQHF.